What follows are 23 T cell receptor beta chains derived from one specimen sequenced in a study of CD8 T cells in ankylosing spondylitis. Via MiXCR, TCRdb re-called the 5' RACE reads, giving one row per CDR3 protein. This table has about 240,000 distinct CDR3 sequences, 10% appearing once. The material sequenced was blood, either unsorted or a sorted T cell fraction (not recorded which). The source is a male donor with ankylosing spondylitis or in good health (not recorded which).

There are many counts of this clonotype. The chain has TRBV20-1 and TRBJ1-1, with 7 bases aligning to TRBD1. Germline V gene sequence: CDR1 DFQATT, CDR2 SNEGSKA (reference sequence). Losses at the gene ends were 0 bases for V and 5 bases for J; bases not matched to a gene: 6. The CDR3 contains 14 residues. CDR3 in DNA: TGCAGTGCTAGAGATGGAACAGGGGCAACTGAAGCTTTCTTT. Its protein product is CSARDGTGATEAFF.

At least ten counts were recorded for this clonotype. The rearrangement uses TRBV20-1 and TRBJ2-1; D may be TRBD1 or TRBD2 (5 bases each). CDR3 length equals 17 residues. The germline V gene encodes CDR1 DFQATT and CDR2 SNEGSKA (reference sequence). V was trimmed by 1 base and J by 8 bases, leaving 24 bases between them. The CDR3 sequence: CSARVRVRVPGTHEQFF. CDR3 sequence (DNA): TGCAGTGCTAGAGTCCGCGTCCGGGTCCCGGGGACCCATGAGCAGTTCTTC.

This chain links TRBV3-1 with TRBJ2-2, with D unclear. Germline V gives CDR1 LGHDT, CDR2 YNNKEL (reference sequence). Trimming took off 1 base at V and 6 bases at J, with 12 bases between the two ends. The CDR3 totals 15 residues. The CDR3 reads CASSQAAQRAGELFF. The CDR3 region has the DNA TGTGCCAGCAGCCAAGCGGCCCAACGCGCCGGGGAGCTGTTTTTT.

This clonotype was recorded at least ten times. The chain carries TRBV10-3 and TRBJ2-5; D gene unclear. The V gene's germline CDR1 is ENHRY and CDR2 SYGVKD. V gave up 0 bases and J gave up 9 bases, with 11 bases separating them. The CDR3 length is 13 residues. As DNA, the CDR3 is TGTGCCATCAGTGAGTCCGGCAAATCGGCCCAGTACTTC. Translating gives CAISESGKSAQYF.

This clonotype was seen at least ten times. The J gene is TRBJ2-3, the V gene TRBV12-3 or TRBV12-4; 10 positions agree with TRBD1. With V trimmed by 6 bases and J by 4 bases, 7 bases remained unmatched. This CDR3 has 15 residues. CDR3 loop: CASSRDRGISDTQYF. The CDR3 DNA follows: TGTGCCAGCAGCCGGGACAGGGGAATTTCAGATACGCAGTATTTT.

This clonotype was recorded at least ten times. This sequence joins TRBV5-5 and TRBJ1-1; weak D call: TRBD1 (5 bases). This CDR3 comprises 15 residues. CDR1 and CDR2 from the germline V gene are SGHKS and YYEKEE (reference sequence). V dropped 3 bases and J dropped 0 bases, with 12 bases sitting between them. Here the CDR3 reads CASSSGHRMNTEAFF. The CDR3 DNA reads TGTGCCAGCAGCTCAGGACACCGCATGAACACTGAAGCTTTCTTT. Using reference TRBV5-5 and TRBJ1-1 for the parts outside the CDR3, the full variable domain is DAGVTQSPTHLIKTRGQQVTLRCSPISGHKSVSWYQQVLGQGPQFIFQYYEKEERGRGNFPDRFSARQFPNYSSELNVNALLLGDSALYLCASSSGHRMNTEAFFGQGTRLTVV.

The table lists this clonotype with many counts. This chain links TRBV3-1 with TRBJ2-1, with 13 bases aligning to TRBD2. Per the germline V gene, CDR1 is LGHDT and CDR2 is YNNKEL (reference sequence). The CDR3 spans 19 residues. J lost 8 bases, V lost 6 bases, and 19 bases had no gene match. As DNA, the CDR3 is TGTGCCAGCAGACCGGGACTAGCGGGACGCGAGACCCTCTTGGATGAGCAGTTCTTC. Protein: CASRPGLAGRETLLDEQFF.

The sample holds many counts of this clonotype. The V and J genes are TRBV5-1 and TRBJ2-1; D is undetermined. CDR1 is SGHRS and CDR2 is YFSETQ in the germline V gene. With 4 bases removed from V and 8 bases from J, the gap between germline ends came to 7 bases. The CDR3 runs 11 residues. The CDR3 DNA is TGCGCCAGCAGCCTAGGGTATGAGCAGTTCTTC. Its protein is CASSLGYEQFF.

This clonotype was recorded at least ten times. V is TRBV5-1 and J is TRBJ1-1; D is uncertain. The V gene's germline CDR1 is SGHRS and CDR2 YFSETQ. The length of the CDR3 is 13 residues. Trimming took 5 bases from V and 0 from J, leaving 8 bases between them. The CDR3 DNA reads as TGCGCCAGCAGTGACGGATTGAACACTGAAGCTTTCTTT. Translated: CASSDGLNTEAFF.

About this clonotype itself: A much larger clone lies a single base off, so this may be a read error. CDR3 loop: CSARALTRELLSNQPQYF. As DNA, the CDR3 is TGCAGTGCTAGAGCCCTCACCCGGGAACTTTTAAGCAATCAGCCCCAGTATTTT. The chain has TRBV20-1 and TRBJ1-5; TRBD2 might be the D (5 bases). The tail of the sequence fits TRBJ2-3 better, so the J call may be wrong. The CDR3 contains 18 residues. From germline, CDR1 is DFQATT and CDR2 SNEGSKA (reference sequence).

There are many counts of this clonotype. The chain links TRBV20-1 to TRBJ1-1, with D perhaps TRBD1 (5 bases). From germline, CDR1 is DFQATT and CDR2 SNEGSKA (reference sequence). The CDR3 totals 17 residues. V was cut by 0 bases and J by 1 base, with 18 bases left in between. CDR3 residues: CSARDRRAGTENTEAFF. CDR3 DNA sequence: TGCAGTGCTAGAGATCGGCGCGCAGGGACGGAGAACACTGAAGCTTTCTTT.

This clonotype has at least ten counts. CDR3 in amino acids: CATSDLYRVTSELYNEQFF. The CDR3 nucleotides are TGTGCCACCAGTGATTTGTATCGGGTTACTAGCGAACTTTACAATGAGCAGTTCTTC. The chain recombines TRBV24-1 with TRBJ2-1; 7 bases line up with TRBD2. CDR3 length equals 19 residues. Germline assignment: CDR1 KGHDR and CDR2 SFDVKD. After removal of 0 bases from V and 4 bases from J, the junction contained 14 bases not matched to a gene.

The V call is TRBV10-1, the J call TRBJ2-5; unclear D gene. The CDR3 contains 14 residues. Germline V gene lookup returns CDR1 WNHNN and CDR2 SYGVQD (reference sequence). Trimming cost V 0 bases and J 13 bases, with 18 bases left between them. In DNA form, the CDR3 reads TGCGCCAGCAGTGAGTCGACGGTCTCCCGAATCTCGTACTTC. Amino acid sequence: CASSESTVSRISYF.

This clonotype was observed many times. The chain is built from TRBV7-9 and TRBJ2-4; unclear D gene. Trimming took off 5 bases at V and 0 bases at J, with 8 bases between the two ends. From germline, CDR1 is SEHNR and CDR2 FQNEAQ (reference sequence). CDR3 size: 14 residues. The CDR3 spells CASSPDLAKNIQYF. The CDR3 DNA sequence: TGTGCCAGCAGCCCAGACCTAGCCAAAAACATTCAGTACTTC.

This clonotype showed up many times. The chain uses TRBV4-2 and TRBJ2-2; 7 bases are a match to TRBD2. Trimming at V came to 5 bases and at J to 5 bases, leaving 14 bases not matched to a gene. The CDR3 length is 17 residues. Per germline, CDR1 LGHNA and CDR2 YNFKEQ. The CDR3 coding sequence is TGTGCCAGCAGCAACCCCGACCGGAGGGAGGGGACCGGGGAGCTGTTTTTT. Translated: CASSNPDRREGTGELFF.

In DNA, the CDR3 is TGTGCCAGCAGCTCTGTTCTGCAAGGGCCCTACAATGAGCAGTTCTTC. Translated: CASSSVLQGPYNEQFF. The J gene is TRBJ2-1, the V gene TRBV5-6; D remains unclear. This CDR3 contains 16 residues. V gave up 3 bases and J gave up 2 bases, with 15 bases separating them. Germline CDR1 is SGHDT and CDR2 is YYEEEE.

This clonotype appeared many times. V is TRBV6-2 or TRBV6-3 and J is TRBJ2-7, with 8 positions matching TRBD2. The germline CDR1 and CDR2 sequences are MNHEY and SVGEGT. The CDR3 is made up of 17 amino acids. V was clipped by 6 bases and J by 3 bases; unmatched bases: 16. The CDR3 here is CASSPREGERFVYEQYF. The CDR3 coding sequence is TGTGCCAGCAGCCCTCGGGAGGGGGAAAGGTTCGTCTACGAGCAGTACTTC.

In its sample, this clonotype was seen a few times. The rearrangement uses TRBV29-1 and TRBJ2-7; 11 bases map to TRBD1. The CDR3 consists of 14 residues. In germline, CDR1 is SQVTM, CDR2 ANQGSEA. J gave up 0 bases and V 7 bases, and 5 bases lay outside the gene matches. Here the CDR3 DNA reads TGCAGCGGAACCGGGACAGGGGGCTCCTACGAGCAGTACTTC. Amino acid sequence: CSGTGTGGSYEQYF.

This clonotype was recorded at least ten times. The CDR3 region has the DNA TGCAGCGTTGAGCAACCCGGAGACATACTTCAAGAGACCCAGTACTTC. Protein: CSVEQPGDILQETQYF. The chain employs TRBV29-1 and TRBJ2-5; D call uncertain. Germline CDR1 is SQVTM and CDR2 is ANQGSEA. This CDR3 region has 16 residues. V lost 3 bases to trimming and J lost 2 bases, with 19 bases between them. Drawing the rest from reference TRBV29-1 and TRBJ2-5, the complete variable domain is SAVISQKPSRDICQRGTSLTIQCQVDSQVTMMFWYRQQPGQSLTLIATANQGSEATYESGFVIDKFPISRPNLTFSTLTVSNMSPEDSSIYLCSVEQPGDILQETQYFGPGTRLLVL.

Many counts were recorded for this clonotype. For the CDR3, the DNA is TGTGCCAGCAGGTTCGGAGCAGGGGGCAATGGAGAGACCCAGTACTTC. Residues: CASRFGAGGNGETQYF. V and J are TRBV12-3 or TRBV12-4 and TRBJ2-5, with 8 bases that match TRBD1. J lost 4 bases, V lost 6 bases, and 13 bases had no gene match. The CDR3 has 16 residues.

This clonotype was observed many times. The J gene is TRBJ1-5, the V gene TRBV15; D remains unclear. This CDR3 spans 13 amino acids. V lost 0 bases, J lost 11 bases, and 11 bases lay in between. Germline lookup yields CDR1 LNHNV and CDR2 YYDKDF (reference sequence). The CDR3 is CATSRDLEGAQHF. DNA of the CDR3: TGTGCCACCAGCAGAGACTTAGAGGGAGCCCAGCATTTT.

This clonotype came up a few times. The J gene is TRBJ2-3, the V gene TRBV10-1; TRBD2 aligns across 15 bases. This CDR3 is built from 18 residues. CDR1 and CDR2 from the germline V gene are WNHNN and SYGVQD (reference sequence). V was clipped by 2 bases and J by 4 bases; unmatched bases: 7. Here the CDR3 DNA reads TGCGCCAGCAGTGAGGGGGGACTAGCGGGGGGAATTGCAGATACGCAGTATTTT. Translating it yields CASSEGGLAGGIADTQYF.

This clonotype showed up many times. The CDR3 region is CAISATGGPLGADTQYF. CDR3 DNA sequence: TGTGCCATCAGTGCCACGGGAGGACCCTTAGGGGCAGATACGCAGTATTTT. The V and J genes are TRBV10-3 and TRBJ2-3; 7 positions match TRBD2. V trimming: 4 bases; J trimming: 4 bases; junction bases outside the gene matches: 14. CDR3 length: 17 residues. The germline gives CDR1 ENHRY, CDR2 SYGVKD.